This T cell receptor (beta chain) was sequenced for a study of technical replicates of blood from a handful of donors. The V end lost 5 bases, the J end lost 0 bases, and 14 bases lay between the germline ends. Germline CDR1 is SGHAT and CDR2 is FQNNGV. There are 15 residues in the CDR3. Sequenced by immunoSEQ multiplex PCR; TCRdb stores in-frame clones only, minus some. Among roughly 50,000 clones, more than 90% were seen once, and the ten largest hold 3% to 3.5%. The origin of this receptor is a human donor in good health. Some clones in this sample may be carry-over from other donors' samples. V usage is TRBV11-2 and J usage is TRBJ2-7; maybe TRBD1 (5 bases). The sample comprised PBMCs. CDR3 sequence reads: CASSKDSQSSYEQYF. The CDR3 DNA sequence: TGTGCCAGCAGCAAAGACAGCCAGAGCTCCTACGAGCAGTACTTC.